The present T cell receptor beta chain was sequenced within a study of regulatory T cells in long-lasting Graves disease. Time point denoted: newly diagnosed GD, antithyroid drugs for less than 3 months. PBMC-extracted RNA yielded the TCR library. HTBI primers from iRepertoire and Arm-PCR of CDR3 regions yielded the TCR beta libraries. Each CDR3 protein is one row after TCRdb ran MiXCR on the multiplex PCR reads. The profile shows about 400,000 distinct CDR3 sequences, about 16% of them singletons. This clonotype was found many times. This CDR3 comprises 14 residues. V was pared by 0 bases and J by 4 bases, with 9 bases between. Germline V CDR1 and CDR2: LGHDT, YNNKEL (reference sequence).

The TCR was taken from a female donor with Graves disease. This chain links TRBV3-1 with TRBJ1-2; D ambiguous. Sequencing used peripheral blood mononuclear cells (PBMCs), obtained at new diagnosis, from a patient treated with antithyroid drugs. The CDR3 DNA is TGTGCCAGCAGCCAAGAGGGCCGCGCCTATGGCTACACCTTC. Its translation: CASSQEGRAYGYTF.